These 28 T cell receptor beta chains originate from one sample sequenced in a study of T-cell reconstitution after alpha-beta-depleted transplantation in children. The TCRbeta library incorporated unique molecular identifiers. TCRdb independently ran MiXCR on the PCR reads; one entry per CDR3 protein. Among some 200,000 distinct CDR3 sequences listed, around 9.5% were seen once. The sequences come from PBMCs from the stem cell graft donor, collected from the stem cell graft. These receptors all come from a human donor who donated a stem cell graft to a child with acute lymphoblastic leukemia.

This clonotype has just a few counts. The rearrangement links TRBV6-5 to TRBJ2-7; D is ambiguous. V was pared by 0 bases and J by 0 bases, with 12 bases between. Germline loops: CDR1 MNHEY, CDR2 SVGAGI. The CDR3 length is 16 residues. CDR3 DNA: TGTGCCAGCAGTTACTCGTCCACACAGCCCTCCTACGAGCAGTACTTC. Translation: CASSYSSTQPSYEQYF.

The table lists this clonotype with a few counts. The CDR3 nucleotides are TGCGCCAGCAGCTTGGCGATGGGACAGGGTAGCGTGGAAGCTTTCTTT. Protein: CASSLAMGQGSVEAFF. V is TRBV5-1 and J is TRBJ1-1; 9 bases are shared with TRBD1. This CDR3 contains 16 residues. Trimming took 0 bases from V and 8 from J; bases not matched to a gene: 11. Germline loops: CDR1 SGHRS, CDR2 YFSETQ.

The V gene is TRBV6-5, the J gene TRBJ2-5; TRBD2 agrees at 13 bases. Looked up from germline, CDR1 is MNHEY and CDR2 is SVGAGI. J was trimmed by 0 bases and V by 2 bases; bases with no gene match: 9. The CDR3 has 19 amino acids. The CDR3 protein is CASSYLLAGGPWYQETQYF. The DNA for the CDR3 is TGTGCCAGCAGTTACCTACTAGCGGGGGGGCCTTGGTACCAAGAGACCCAGTACTTC.

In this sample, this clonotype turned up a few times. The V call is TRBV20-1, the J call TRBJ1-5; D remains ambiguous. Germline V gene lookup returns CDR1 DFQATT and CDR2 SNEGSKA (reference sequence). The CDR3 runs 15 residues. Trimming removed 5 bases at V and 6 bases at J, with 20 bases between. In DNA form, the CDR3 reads TGCAGTGCTGACCCAGGTCGGATTATGGGTCAGCCCCAGCATTTT. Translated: CSADPGRIMGQPQHF.

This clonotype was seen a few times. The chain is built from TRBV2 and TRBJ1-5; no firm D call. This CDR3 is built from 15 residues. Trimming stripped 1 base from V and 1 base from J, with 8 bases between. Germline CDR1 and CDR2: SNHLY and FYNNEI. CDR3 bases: TGTGCCAGCAGTGAAGACAGTTGGAGCAATCAGCCCCAGCATTTT. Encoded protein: CASSEDSWSNQPQHF. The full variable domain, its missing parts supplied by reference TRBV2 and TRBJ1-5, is EPEVTQTPSHQVTQMGQEVILRCVPISNHLYFYWYRQILGQKVEFLVSFYNNEISEKSEIFDDQFSVERPDGSNFTLKIRSTKLEDSAMYFCASSEDSWSNQPQHFGDGTRLSIL.

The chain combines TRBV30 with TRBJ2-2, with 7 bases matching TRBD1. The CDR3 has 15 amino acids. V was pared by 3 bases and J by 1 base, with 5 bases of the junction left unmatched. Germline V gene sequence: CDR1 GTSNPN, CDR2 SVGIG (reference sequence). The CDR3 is CAWRKTGRNTGELFF. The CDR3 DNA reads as TGTGCCTGGAGAAAGACAGGGCGGAACACCGGGGAGCTGTTTTTT.

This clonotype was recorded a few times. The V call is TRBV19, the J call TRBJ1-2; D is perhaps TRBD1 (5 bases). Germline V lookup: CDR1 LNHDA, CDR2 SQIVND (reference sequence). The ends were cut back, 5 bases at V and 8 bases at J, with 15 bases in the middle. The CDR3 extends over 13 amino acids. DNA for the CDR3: TGTGCCAGTAGTCCCGTCCAGGGAAGCGGCTACACCTTC. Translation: CASSPVQGSGYTF.

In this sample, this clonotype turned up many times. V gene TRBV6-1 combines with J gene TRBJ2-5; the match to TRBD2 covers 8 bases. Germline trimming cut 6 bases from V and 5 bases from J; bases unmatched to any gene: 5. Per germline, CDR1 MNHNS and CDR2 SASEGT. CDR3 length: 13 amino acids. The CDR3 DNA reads TGTGCCAGCAGGCGCGGGGGGAGGGAGACCCAGTACTTC. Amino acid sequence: CASRRGGRETQYF.

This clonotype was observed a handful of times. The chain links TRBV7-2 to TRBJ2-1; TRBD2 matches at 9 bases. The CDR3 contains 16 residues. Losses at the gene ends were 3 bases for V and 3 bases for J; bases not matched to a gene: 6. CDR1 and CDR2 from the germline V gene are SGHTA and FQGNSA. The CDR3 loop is CASSFGGGGNYNEQFF. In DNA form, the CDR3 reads TGTGCCAGCAGCTTCGGCGGGGGGGGAAACTACAATGAGCAGTTCTTC.

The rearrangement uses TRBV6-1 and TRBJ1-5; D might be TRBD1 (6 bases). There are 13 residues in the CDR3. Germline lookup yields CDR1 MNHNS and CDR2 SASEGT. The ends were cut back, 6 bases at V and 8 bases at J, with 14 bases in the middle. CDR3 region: CASRQNREKPQHF. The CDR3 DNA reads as TGTGCCAGCAGGCAAAACAGGGAGAAGCCCCAGCATTTT.

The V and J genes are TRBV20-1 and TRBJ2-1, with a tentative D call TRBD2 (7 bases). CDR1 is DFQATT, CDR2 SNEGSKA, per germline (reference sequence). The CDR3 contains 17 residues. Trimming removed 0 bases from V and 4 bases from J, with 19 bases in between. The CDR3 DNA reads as TGCAGTGCTAGAGATCTTTGGGGGGGGGCTTCTTACAATGAGCAGTTCTTC. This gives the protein CSARDLWGGASYNEQFF.

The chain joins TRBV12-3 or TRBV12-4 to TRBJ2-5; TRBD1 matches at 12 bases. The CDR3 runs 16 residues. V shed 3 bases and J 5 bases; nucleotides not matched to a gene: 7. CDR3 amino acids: CASSFMGQGARETQYF. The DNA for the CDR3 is TGTGCCAGCAGTTTTATGGGACAGGGGGCGCGGGAGACCCAGTACTTC.

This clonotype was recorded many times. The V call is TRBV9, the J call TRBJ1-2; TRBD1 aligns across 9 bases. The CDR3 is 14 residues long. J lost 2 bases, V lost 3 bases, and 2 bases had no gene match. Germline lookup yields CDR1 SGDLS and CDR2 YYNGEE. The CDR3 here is CASSEQGANYGYTF. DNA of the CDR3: TGTGCCAGCAGCGAACAGGGGGCCAACTATGGCTACACCTTC.

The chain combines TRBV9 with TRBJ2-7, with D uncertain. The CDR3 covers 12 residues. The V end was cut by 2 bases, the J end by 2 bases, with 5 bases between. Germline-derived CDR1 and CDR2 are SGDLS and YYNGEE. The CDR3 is CASSVTPYEQYF. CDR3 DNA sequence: TGTGCCAGCAGCGTTACCCCCTACGAGCAGTACTTC.

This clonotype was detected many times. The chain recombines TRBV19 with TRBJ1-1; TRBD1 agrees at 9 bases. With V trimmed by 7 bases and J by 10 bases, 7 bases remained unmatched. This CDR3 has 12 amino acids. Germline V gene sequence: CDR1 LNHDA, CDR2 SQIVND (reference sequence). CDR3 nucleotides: TGTGCCAGTAACCTTCGGACAGGGGTAGCTTTCTTT. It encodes CASNLRTGVAFF. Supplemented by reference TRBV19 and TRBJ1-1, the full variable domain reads DGGITQSPKYLFRKEGQNVTLSCEQNLNHDAMYWYRQDPGQGLRLIYYSQIVNDFQKGDIAEGYSVSREKKESFPLTVTSAQKNPTAFYLCASNLRTGVAFFGQGTRLTVV.

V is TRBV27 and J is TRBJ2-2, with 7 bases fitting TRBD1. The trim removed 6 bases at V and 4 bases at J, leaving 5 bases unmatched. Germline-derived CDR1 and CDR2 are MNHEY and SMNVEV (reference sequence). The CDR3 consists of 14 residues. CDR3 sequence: CASSKGQTTGELFF. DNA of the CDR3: TGTGCCAGCAGCAAGGGACAGACCACCGGGGAGCTGTTTTTT.

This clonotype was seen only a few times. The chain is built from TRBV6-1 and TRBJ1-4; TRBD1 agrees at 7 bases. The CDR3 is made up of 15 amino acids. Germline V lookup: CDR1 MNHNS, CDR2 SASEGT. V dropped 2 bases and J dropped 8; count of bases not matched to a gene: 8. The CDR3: CASSEIRGRDEKLFF. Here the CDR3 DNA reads TGTGCCAGCAGTGAAATCAGGGGGAGAGACGAAAAACTGTTTTTT.

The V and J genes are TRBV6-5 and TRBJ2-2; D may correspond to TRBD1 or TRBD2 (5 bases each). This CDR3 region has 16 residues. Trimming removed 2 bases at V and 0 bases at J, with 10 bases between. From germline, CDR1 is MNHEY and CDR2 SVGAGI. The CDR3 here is CASSYMGPSNTGELFF. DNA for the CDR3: TGTGCCAGCAGTTACATGGGACCCTCGAACACCGGGGAGCTGTTTTTT.

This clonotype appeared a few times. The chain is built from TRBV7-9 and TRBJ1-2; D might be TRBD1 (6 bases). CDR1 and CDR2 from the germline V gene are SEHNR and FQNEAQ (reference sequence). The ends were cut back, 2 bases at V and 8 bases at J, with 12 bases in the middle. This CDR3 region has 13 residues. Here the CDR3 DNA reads TGTGCCAGCAGCTTACCTAAGGGGGACGGCTACACCTTC. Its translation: CASSLPKGDGYTF.

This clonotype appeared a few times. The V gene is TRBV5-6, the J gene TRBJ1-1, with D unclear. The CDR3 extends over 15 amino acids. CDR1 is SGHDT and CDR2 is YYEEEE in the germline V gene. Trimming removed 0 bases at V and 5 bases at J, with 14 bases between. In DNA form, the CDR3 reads TGTGCCAGCAGCTTGGAAGTAGTCGGTGGGACTGAAGCTTTCTTT. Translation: CASSLEVVGGTEAFF.

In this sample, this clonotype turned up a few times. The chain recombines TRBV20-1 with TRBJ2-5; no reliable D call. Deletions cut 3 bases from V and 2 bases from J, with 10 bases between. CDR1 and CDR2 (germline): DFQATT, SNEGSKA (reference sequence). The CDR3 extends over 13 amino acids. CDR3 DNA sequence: TGCAGTGCTAGCCCAATATCACAAGAGACCCAGTACTTC. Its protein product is CSASPISQETQYF.

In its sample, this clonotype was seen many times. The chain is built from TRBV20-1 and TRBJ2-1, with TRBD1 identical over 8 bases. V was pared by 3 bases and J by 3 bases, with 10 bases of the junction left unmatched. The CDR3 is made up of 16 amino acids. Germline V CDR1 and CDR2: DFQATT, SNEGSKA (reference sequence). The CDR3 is CSASPAGTGNYNEQFF. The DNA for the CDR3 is TGCAGTGCTAGTCCTGCCGGGACAGGTAACTACAATGAGCAGTTCTTC.

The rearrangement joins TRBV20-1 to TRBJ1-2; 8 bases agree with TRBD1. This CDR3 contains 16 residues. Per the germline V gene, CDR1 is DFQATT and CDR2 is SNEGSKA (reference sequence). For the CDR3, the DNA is TGCTGCGCTAGAGACCCTAATAATCCGACAGGGGTGGGCTACACCTTC. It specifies CCARDPNNPTGVGYTF.

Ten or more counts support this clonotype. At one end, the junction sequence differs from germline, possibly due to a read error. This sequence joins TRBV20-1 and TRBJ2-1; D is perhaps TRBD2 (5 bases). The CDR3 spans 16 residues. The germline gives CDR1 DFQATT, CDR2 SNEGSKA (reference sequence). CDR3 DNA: TGCAGTGCTAGATCCCGGACGGACTTGGGTTCCAATCAGCAGTTCTTC. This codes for CSARSRTDLGSNQQFF.

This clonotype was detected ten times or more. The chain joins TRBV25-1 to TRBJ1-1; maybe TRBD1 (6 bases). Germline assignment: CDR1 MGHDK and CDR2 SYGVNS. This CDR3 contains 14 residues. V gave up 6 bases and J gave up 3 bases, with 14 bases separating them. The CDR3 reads CASSLQGWDTEAFF. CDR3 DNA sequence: TGTGCCAGCAGCCTACAGGGTTGGGACACTGAAGCTTTCTTT.

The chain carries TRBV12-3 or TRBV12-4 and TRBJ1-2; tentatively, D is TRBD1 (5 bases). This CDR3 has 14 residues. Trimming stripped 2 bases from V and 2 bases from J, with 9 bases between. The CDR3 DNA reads TGTGCCAGCAGTTTACGGCAGGGAAACTATGGCTACACCTTC. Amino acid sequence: CASSLRQGNYGYTF.

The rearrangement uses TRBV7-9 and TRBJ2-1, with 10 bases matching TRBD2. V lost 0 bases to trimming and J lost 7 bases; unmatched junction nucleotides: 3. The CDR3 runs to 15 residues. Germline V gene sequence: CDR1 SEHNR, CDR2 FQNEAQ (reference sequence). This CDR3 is CASSLAAGGRNEQFF. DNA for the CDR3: TGTGCCAGCAGCTTAGCAGCGGGGGGGCGAAATGAGCAGTTCTTC.

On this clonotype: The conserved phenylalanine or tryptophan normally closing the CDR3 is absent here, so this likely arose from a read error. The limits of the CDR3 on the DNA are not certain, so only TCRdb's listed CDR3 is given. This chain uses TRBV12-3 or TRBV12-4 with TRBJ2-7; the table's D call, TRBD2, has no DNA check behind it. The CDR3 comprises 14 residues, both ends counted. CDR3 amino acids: CASSPGPLSGTRII.